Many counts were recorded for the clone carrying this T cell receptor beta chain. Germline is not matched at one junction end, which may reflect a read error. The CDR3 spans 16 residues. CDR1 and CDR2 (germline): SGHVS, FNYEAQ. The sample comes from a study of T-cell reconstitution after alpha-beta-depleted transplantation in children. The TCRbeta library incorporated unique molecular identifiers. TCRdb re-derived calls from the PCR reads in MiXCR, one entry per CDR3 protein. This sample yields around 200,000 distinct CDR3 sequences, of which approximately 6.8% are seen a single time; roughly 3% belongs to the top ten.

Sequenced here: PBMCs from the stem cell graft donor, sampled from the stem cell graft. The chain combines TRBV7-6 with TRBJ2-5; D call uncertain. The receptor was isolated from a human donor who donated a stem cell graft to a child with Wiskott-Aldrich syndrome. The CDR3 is CASSQSPIRYQETQYF. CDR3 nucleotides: TGTGCCAGCAGCCAAAGTCCTATCCGGTACCAGGAGACCCAGTACTTC.